The sample holds one count of the clone carrying this T cell receptor beta chain. These data belong to a study of control samples from healthy donors and cancer patients. V was shortened by 4 bases and J by 11 bases, with 22 bases between the two germline ends. This CDR3 comprises 15 residues. CDR1 is SGHRS, CDR2 YFSETQ, per germline. The repertoire was sequenced with immunoSEQ multiplex PCR; TCRdb's copy has only in-frame clones and lacks some. The sample carries 150,000 or so clones, approximately 93% recorded once. Sample: blood. The V and J genes are TRBV5-1 and TRBJ1-3; D is possibly TRBD1 (6 bases). This TCR came from a man in his late teens or twenties in good health. This chain's CDR3 is CASSLGFGTLGPIYF. CDR3 nucleotides: TGCGCCAGCAGCCTGGGGTTTGGGACATTAGGCCCCATATATTTT.